This T cell receptor beta chain emerged from a study of CD8+ T cells in alopecia areata. Trimming pared 0 bases from V and 4 bases from J, leaving 12 bases between. From germline, CDR1 is SGHVS and CDR2 FNYEAQ. The length of the CDR3 is 15 residues. This clone was counted once. The sequencing template was cDNA reverse transcribed from extracted RNA. The table came from immunoSEQ multiplex PCR; TCRdb's copy has only in-frame clones and leaves some out. The sample has 140,000 to 150,000 clones; less than 65% are singletons. Sequences were obtained from CD8+ T cells sorted from blood. This clonotype originated in a human donor in good health. V gene TRBV7-6 combines with J gene TRBJ2-5; a weak D match, TRBD2 (5 bases). As DNA, the CDR3 is TGTGCCAGCAGCTTAGCTCCCGGGGTGATAGAGACCCAGTACTTC. Protein: CASSLAPGVIETQYF.